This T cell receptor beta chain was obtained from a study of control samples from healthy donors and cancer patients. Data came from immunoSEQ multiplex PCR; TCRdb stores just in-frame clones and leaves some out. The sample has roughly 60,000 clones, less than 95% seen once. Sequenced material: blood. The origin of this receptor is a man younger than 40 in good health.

CDR3 coding DNA: TGTGCCAGCCGGCAGGGGGCGCCGGGAAAACTGTTTTTT. Amino acid sequence: CASRQGAPGKLFF. The chain couples TRBV28 to TRBJ1-4; 8 bases align to TRBD1. The CDR3 covers 13 residues. Trimming at V came to 8 bases and at J to 10 bases, leaving 9 bases not matched to a gene. Per the germline V gene, CDR1 is MDHEN and CDR2 is SYDVKM.